The 28 T cell receptor beta chains below come from one sample, sequenced in a study of cytomegalovirus exposure and HLA in healthy donors. Only in-frame clones appear in the TCRdb table, and some are missing; sequencing was by immunoSEQ multiplex PCR. The sample carries 45,000 to 65,000 clones, roughly 90% recorded once. Sequenced sample: PBMCs. Receptor source: a man between 18 and 29 years old in good health and CMV-seronegative.

The chain is built from TRBV2 and TRBJ1-2, with 8 bases aligning to TRBD1. The CDR3 contains 14 residues. The V segment lost 4 bases and the J segment 8 bases; nucleotides outside the gene matches: 9. Per the germline V gene, CDR1 is SNHLY and CDR2 is FYNNEI. CDR3 bases: TGTGCCAGCAGTGTGGACAGGGTGACGGGGGGCTACACCTTC. This translates into CASSVDRVTGGYTF.

This chain uses TRBV6-5 with TRBJ1-5, with 11 bases aligning to TRBD1. The trim removed 6 bases at V and 7 bases at J, leaving 8 bases unmatched. CDR1 MNHEY and CDR2 SVGAGI come from the germline V gene. The CDR3 totals 15 residues. In nucleotides, the CDR3 is TGTGCCAGCAGCCCTGGACAGGGGGCAAGACAGCCCCAGCATTTT. Translated, it gives CASSPGQGARQPQHF.

The chain recombines TRBV5-6 with TRBJ2-7; 8 nucleotides agree with TRBD2. Germline CDR1 and CDR2: SGHDT and YYEEEE. CDR3 length: 15 amino acids. J was trimmed by 0 bases and V by 5 bases; bases with no gene match: 7. The CDR3 coding sequence is TGTGCCAGCAGTAAAGGAAGCGGGAGCTCCTACGAGCAGTACTTC. Protein sequence: CASSKGSGSSYEQYF.

CDR3 sequence (DNA): TGTGCCAGCAGCTTAGAGATTCGCACAGGCGAAGAGCAGTACTTC. Protein sequence: CASSLEIRTGEEQYF. The chain has TRBV11-2 and TRBJ2-7, with D perhaps matching TRBD1 (5 bases). The length of the CDR3 is 15 residues. Germline V lookup: CDR1 SGHAT, CDR2 FQNNGV. The V and J ends lost 0 bases and 7 bases respectively, with 16 bases between them.

The V gene is TRBV18, the J gene TRBJ2-1; TRBD1 agrees at 7 bases. The CDR3 has 15 residues. With V trimmed by 6 bases and J by 7 bases, 12 bases remained unmatched. Germline-derived CDR1 and CDR2 are KGHSH and LQKENI. The CDR3 region has the DNA TGTGCCAGCTCTCGCCTAACAGGGGAAGGGAATGAGCAGTTCTTC. The encoded protein is CASSRLTGEGNEQFF.

The chain couples TRBV18 to TRBJ2-3; 15 positions agree with TRBD2. The CDR3 runs 23 residues. CDR1 and CDR2 (germline): KGHSH, LQKENI. Unmatched junction bases numbered 22, after V lost 4 bases and J lost 2 bases. The CDR3 DNA is TGTGCCAGCTCACTTCGATCTATACCGGGACTAGCGGGAGGCCATGCCCTCACAGATACGCAGTATTTT. Translation gives CASSLRSIPGLAGGHALTDTQYF. The entire variable domain, with the rest obtained from reference TRBV18 and TRBJ2-3, is as follows: NAGVMQNPRHLVRRRGQEARLRCSPMKGHSHVYWYRQLPEEGLKFMVYLQKENIIDESGMPKERFSAEFPKEGPSILRIQQVVRGDSAAYFCASSLRSIPGLAGGHALTDTQYFGPGTRLTVL.

The chain uses TRBV6-1 and TRBJ2-4; tentatively, D is TRBD1 (5 bases). The ends were cut back, 4 bases at V and 9 bases at J, with 7 bases in the middle. Looked up from germline, CDR1 is MNHNS and CDR2 is SASEGT. The CDR3 loop spans 11 amino acids. CDR3 residues: CASSGGAIQYF. CDR3 nucleotide sequence: TGTGCCAGCAGTGGTGGGGCCATTCAGTACTTC.

The V call is TRBV5-1, the J call TRBJ2-1; D remains unclear. Trimming left V 2 bases short and J 8 bases short, with 17 bases between. Germline CDR1 and CDR2: SGHRS and YFSETQ. The CDR3 runs to 15 residues. CDR3 protein: CASSFSQWPEDEQFF. The CDR3 DNA follows: TGCGCCAGCAGCTTTAGTCAATGGCCCGAGGATGAGCAGTTCTTC.

In its sample, this clone is medium-sized. V is TRBV2 and J is TRBJ2-7; no firm D call. CDR1 and CDR2 (germline): SNHLY, FYNNEI. CDR3 length: 12 amino acids. V shed 5 bases and J shed 5 bases, with 10 bases lying between them. The CDR3: CASSYARDEQYF. The CDR3 region has the DNA TGTGCCAGCAGTTATGCACGAGACGAGCAGTACTTC. Full variable domain (outside the CDR3, taken from reference TRBV2 and TRBJ2-7): EPEVTQTPSHQVTQMGQEVILRCVPISNHLYFYWYRQILGQKVEFLVSFYNNEISEKSEIFDDQFSVERPDGSNFTLKIRSTKLEDSAMYFCASSYARDEQYFGPGTRLTVT.

This clone was observed a single time. This chain uses TRBV6-6 with TRBJ2-7; D remains ambiguous. The CDR3 loop spans 11 amino acids. The germline gives CDR1 MNHNY, CDR2 SVGAGI (reference sequence). With 6 bases removed from V and 5 bases from J, the gap between germline ends came to 8 bases. This chain's CDR3 is CASREIHEQYF. The CDR3 DNA reads TGTGCCAGCAGGGAGATCCACGAGCAGTACTTC.

The V call is TRBV15, the J call TRBJ1-5; TRBD1 aligns across 7 bases. The CDR3 runs 15 residues. V lost 1 base to trimming and J lost 6 bases; unmatched junction nucleotides: 6. CDR1 and CDR2 (germline): LNHNV, YYDKDF (reference sequence). The CDR3 sequence: CATSRVVEGAQPQHF. DNA of the CDR3: TGTGCCACCAGCAGAGTGGTTGAGGGGGCTCAGCCCCAGCATTTT.

The chain joins TRBV19 to TRBJ2-1, with D perhaps matching TRBD2 (6 bases). Germline CDR1 LNHDA, CDR2 SQIVND (reference sequence). The CDR3 extends over 15 amino acids. The V end lost 1 base, the J end lost 3 bases, and 10 bases lay between the germline ends. CDR3 nucleotide sequence: TGTGCCAGTAGTATAGGGCAGGGAGGCTACAATGAGCAGTTCTTC. As protein: CASSIGQGGYNEQFF.

This sequence joins TRBV11-2 and TRBJ1-5; TRBD1 is a possible D gene (6 bases). Germline CDR1 reads SGHAT; CDR2 reads FQNNGV. Trimming removed 0 bases at V and 7 bases at J, with 13 bases between. This CDR3 spans 15 amino acids. CDR3 DNA sequence: TGTGCCAGCAGCTTAGATATTCTAAGGGGGCAGCCCCAGCATTTT. Translated, it gives CASSLDILRGQPQHF.

The chain employs TRBV5-1 and TRBJ2-7, with D unclear. The CDR3 consists of 14 residues. The V end lost 0 bases, the J end lost 2 bases, and 9 bases lay between the germline ends. Germline-derived CDR1 and CDR2 are SGHRS and YFSETQ. The CDR3 nucleotides read TGCGCCAGCAGCTTGGGGGCCATAACCTACGAGCAGTACTTC. Translating gives CASSLGAITYEQYF. The full variable domain, with the rest looked up from reference TRBV5-1 and TRBJ2-7, is KAGVTQTPRYLIKTRGQQVTLSCSPISGHRSVSWYQQTPGQGLQFLFEYFSETQRNKGNFPGRFSGRQFSNSRSEMNVSTLELGDSALYLCASSLGAITYEQYFGPGTRLTVT.

The chain is built from TRBV7-8 and TRBJ2-1, with 9 nucleotides matching TRBD2. Losses at the gene ends were 4 bases for V and 3 bases for J; bases not matched to a gene: 7. The CDR3 loop spans 16 amino acids. Per germline, CDR1 SGHVS and CDR2 FQNEAQ. The DNA of the CDR3 is TGTGCCAGCAGCTCCCTAGCGGGAATCGTCTACAATGAGCAGTTCTTC. It encodes CASSSLAGIVYNEQFF.

The chain has TRBV7-2 and TRBJ2-7, with TRBD2 identical over 9 bases. Germline CDR1 SGHTA, CDR2 FQGNSA. The junction had 9 bases not matched to a gene; V was cut back by 6 bases and J by 6 bases. This CDR3 is built from 14 residues. The chain's CDR3 is CASRLPAGGREQYF. As DNA, the CDR3 is TGTGCCAGCAGACTTCCAGCGGGAGGCCGCGAGCAGTACTTC.

The rearrangement joins TRBV9 to TRBJ2-7; perhaps TRBD1 as D (6 bases). Germline V gene lookup returns CDR1 SGDLS and CDR2 YYNGEE. Trimming took 0 bases from V and 7 from J, leaving 17 bases between them. The CDR3 loop spans 15 amino acids. CDR3 loop: CASSVAVDFQGEQYF. In DNA, the CDR3 is TGTGCCAGCAGCGTAGCGGTGGATTTCCAGGGGGAGCAGTACTTC.

For the CDR3, the DNA is TGTGCCAGCAGGACAGGGAGGAATTATGGCTACACCTTC. Its translation is CASRTGRNYGYTF. This rearrangement joins TRBV28 to TRBJ1-2; TRBD1 aligns across 7 bases. Germline V gene data show CDR1 as MDHEN and CDR2 as SYDVKM. V lost 6 bases, J lost 5 bases, and 6 bases stayed unmatched. The CDR3 loop spans 13 amino acids.

J is TRBJ1-2 and V is TRBV19; D not certain. Germline CDR1 is LNHDA and CDR2 is SQIVND (reference sequence). Trimming pared 6 bases from V and 4 bases from J, leaving 12 bases between. The CDR3 extends over 13 amino acids. The CDR3: CASRANGGYGYTF. CDR3 coding DNA: TGTGCCAGTAGGGCGAATGGCGGCTATGGCTACACCTTC.

This clone came up once. The chain recombines TRBV27 with TRBJ2-1, with TRBD1 matching 7 bases. The CDR3 has 15 amino acids. J gave up 5 bases and V 7 bases, and 11 bases lay outside the gene matches. The germline gives CDR1 MNHEY, CDR2 SMNVEV (reference sequence). CDR3 region: CASTHLGTANNEQFF. For the CDR3, the DNA is TGTGCCAGCACCCACCTCGGGACAGCTAACAATGAGCAGTTCTTC.

The rearrangement links TRBV5-1 to TRBJ2-2, with a possible D match to TRBD1 (5 bases). Trimming cost V 4 bases and J 4 bases, with 11 bases left between them. The CDR3 has 14 residues. The germline V gene has CDR1 SGHRS and CDR2 YFSETQ. CDR3 coding DNA: TGCGCCAGCAGCACAGAAGGGGCCACCGGGGAGCTGTTTTTT. As protein: CASSTEGATGELFF.

The J gene is TRBJ2-1, the V gene TRBV7-9; 7 bases agree with TRBD1. Germline CDR1 and CDR2: SEHNR and FQNEAQ (reference sequence). The ends lost 5 bases at V and 5 bases at J; junction bases unmatched: 9. The CDR3 covers 15 residues. The CDR3 DNA is TGTGCCAGCAGCCGAAACTGGGACAGCCACAATGAGCAGTTCTTC. Translating gives CASSRNWDSHNEQFF.

The rearrangement links TRBV7-2 to TRBJ2-3, with 10 bases identical to TRBD2. V was pared by 5 bases and J by 6 bases, with 5 bases of the junction left unmatched. Germline assignment: CDR1 SGHTA and CDR2 FQGNSA. The CDR3 covers 14 residues. Written as DNA, the CDR3 is TGTGCCAGCAGCCCCAGAGCGGGAGGGGATACGCAGTATTTT. Translated: CASSPRAGGDTQYF.

This chain connects TRBV7-8 to TRBJ1-5, with TRBD1 as a possible D gene (5 bases). There are 14 residues in the CDR3. Trimming stripped 7 bases from V and 0 bases from J, with 10 bases between. CDR1 and CDR2 (germline): SGHVS, FQNEAQ. The CDR3: CASTVQDSNQPQHF. The CDR3 region has the DNA TGTGCCAGCACCGTACAGGATAGCAATCAGCCCCAGCATTTT.

This clone has just a few counts. This chain links TRBV5-1 with TRBJ2-1, with D maybe TRBD2 (5 bases). In germline, CDR1 is SGHRS, CDR2 YFSETQ. The CDR3 covers 16 residues. Trimming shortened V by 3 bases and J by 5 bases, and 18 bases separated the two germline ends. Here the CDR3 reads CASSSGLRENDNEQFF. CDR3 nucleotide sequence: TGCGCCAGCAGCTCCGGACTGAGGGAGAATGACAATGAGCAGTTCTTC.

The chain uses TRBV27 and TRBJ2-7, with 11 bases fitting TRBD2. In germline, CDR1 is MNHEY, CDR2 SMNVEV (reference sequence). CDR3 length: 17 amino acids. With 1 base clipped from V and 2 bases from J, the junction kept 7 bases outside the gene matches. The CDR3, as DNA: TGTGCCAGCAGTTTATTGGGGTCTAGCGGGAGGACCTACGAGCAGTACTTC. Encoded protein: CASSLLGSSGRTYEQYF.

CDR3 DNA: TGTGCCAGCAGCCACGGGGGGGCTCAGGGAAACACCATATATTTT. It codes for CASSHGGAQGNTIYF. The rearrangement links TRBV25-1 to TRBJ1-3; tentative D call: TRBD1 (6 bases). With 6 bases removed from V and 4 bases from J, the gap between germline ends came to 16 bases. This CDR3 spans 15 amino acids. Germline CDR1 reads MGHDK; CDR2 reads SYGVNS.

The J gene is TRBJ2-1, the V gene TRBV6-1, with D unresolved. Germline CDR1 MNHNS, CDR2 SASEGT. V dropped 6 bases and J dropped 0 bases, with 9 bases sitting between them. The CDR3 is 14 residues long. The CDR3 sequence: CASRARGSYNEQFF. The CDR3 DNA reads TGTGCCAGCAGGGCTAGAGGCTCCTACAATGAGCAGTTCTTC.